A single sample gave rise to the 12 T cell receptor beta chains below, sequenced in a study of T cell responses to AZD1222 COVID-19 vaccine. This table comes from immunoSEQ multiplex PCR, and its TCRdb copy is limited to in-frame clones, with some not included. This sample yields about 120,000 clones, of which around 92% are seen a single time; about 8% belongs to the top ten. This material consisted of peripheral blood, taken 28 days after the second AZD1222 dose. The receptors derive from an adult who received the AZD1222 COVID-19 vaccine.

V usage is TRBV4-2 and J usage is TRBJ2-7, with 8 bases that match TRBD1. Germline values: CDR1 LGHNA, CDR2 YNFKEQ. With 2 bases clipped from V and 3 bases from J, the junction kept 12 bases outside the gene matches. The CDR3 loop spans 17 amino acids. The CDR3: CASSQRQGAKDFYEQYF. CDR3 bases: TGTGCCAGCAGCCAAAGGCAGGGGGCGAAAGATTTCTACGAGCAGTACTTC.

DNA for the CDR3: TGTGCCAGCAGTTACAGGCGGGACTCACCCCTCCACTTT. It translates to CASSYRRDSPLHF. The rearrangement joins TRBV6-5 to TRBJ1-6; TRBD1 is a possible D gene (5 bases). The CDR3 has 13 residues. CDR1 and CDR2 (germline): MNHEY, SVGAGI. V dropped 2 bases and J dropped 10 bases, with 9 bases sitting between them.

The chain has TRBV28 and TRBJ2-1; TRBD1 matches 7 bases. Germline V gives CDR1 MDHEN, CDR2 SYDVKM. CDR3 length equals 15 residues. Germline trimming cut 5 bases from V and 5 bases from J; bases unmatched to any gene: 9. For the CDR3, the DNA is TGTGCCAGCAGTGCCTTGGGACAGTTGAACAATGAGCAGTTCTTC. Protein product: CASSALGQLNNEQFF.

This rearrangement joins TRBV7-2 to TRBJ2-7; possibly TRBD1 for D (6 bases). The V end lost 1 base, the J end lost 6 bases, and 13 bases lay between the germline ends. The CDR3 is 14 amino acids. Germline V lookup: CDR1 SGHTA, CDR2 FQGNSA. The CDR3 here is CASSLDGRGAEQYF. DNA of the CDR3: TGTGCCAGCAGCTTAGATGGCAGGGGAGCCGAGCAGTACTTC.

This chain links TRBV29-1 with TRBJ1-2; D may be TRBD1 (6 bases). The CDR3 has 16 amino acids. Germline CDR1 SQVTM, CDR2 ANQGSEA. Trimming took 0 bases from V and 4 from J, leaving 18 bases between them. CDR3 protein: CSVEDPAGATPYGYTF. The CDR3 nucleotides read TGCAGCGTTGAAGACCCCGCGGGGGCCACCCCCTATGGCTACACCTTC.

This chain connects TRBV7-2 to TRBJ2-5; no clear D. The ends were cut back, 5 bases at V and 0 bases at J, with 13 bases in the middle. Germline-derived CDR1 and CDR2 are SGHTA and FQGNSA. The CDR3 totals 15 residues. CDR3 coding DNA: TGTGCCAGCAGCCCCATGACCCAGTACCAAGAGACCCAGTACTTC. Translated: CASSPMTQYQETQYF.

This chain uses TRBV11-2 with TRBJ2-7; D is unresolved. V lost 2 bases to trimming and J lost 6 bases, with 14 bases between them. CDR1 is SGHAT, CDR2 FQNNGV, per germline. This CDR3 region has 14 residues. The CDR3, as DNA: TGTGCCAGCAGCTTAATTGGTGGGCGCGGCGAGCAGTACTTC. Encoded protein: CASSLIGGRGEQYF. Looking up the rest from reference TRBV11-2 and TRBJ2-7 gives the full variable domain: EAGVAQSPRYKIIEKRQSVAFWCNPISGHATLYWYQQILGQGPKLLIQFQNNGVVDDSQLPKDRFSAERLKGVDSTLKIQPAKLEDSAVYLCASSLIGGRGEQYFGPGTRLTVT.

The rearrangement uses TRBV29-1 and TRBJ1-2; TRBD1 might be the D (6 bases). V shed 0 bases and J shed 5 bases, with 16 bases lying between them. Germline V gene lookup returns CDR1 SQVTM and CDR2 ANQGSEA. The CDR3 has 15 residues. In DNA form, the CDR3 reads TGCAGCGTTGAAGATCGAGGAGGGGGTGGGTATGGCTACACCTTC. Translated: CSVEDRGGGGYGYTF.

This chain connects TRBV5-6 to TRBJ1-4; D gene uncertain. V lost 3 bases to trimming and J lost 2 bases, with 11 bases between them. Germline CDR1 and CDR2: SGHDT and YYEEEE. The CDR3 spans 15 residues. This CDR3 reads CASSSRVGTNEKLFF. CDR3 nucleotides: TGTGCCAGCAGCTCGAGGGTTGGGACTAATGAAAAACTGTTTTTT.

This clone was counted a single time. The chain uses TRBV20-1 and TRBJ2-7, with unresolved D. Trimming took 8 bases from V and 4 from J, leaving 12 bases between them. The CDR3 covers 11 residues. The germline CDR1 and CDR2 sequences are DFQATT and SNEGSKA (reference sequence). The CDR3 nucleotides read TGCAGTTCAGAGGTGCGGTACGAGCAGTACTTC. Translating gives CSSEVRYEQYF.

V is TRBV27 and J is TRBJ2-1, with D maybe TRBD2 (5 bases). Per germline, CDR1 MNHEY and CDR2 SMNVEV (reference sequence). The length of the CDR3 is 15 residues. Trimming removed 10 bases from V and 6 bases from J, with 22 bases in between. The CDR3 sequence: CATRSRRPLSNEQFF. The CDR3 DNA follows: TGTGCCACCCGATCGAGGAGGCCATTGAGCAATGAGCAGTTCTTC.

This chain joins TRBV3-1 (or the pseudogene TRBV3-2) and TRBJ2-7; D tentatively fits TRBD1 or TRBD2 (5 bases each). V gave up 0 bases and J gave up 10 bases, with 13 bases separating them. In germline, CDR1 is LGHDT, CDR2 YNNKEL (reference sequence). The CDR3 loop spans 13 amino acids. CDR3 region: CASSQDRRGVQYF. DNA of the CDR3: TGTGCCAGCAGCCAAGACCGTCGAGGGGTTCAGTACTTC.